A single sample gave rise to the 22 T cell receptor beta chains below, sequenced in a study of T cell repertoires in cytomegalovirus infection. TCRdb itself ran the reads through MiXCR, one entry per CDR3 protein. Here the sample spans about 180,000 distinct CDR3 sequences, about 17% being singletons. Sequencing was done on a sample of CD8+ T cells from PBMCs. The receptors derive from a human donor in good health (CMV status not recorded). Some clones in this sample may be carry-over from other donors' samples.

V and J are TRBV7-9 and TRBJ1-3; TRBD1 is a possible D gene (6 bases). Germline V lookup: CDR1 SEHNR, CDR2 FQNEAQ (reference sequence). Trimming cost V 6 bases and J 0 bases, with 15 bases left between them. This CDR3 is built from 16 residues. The CDR3 region is CASSGQRTSSGNTIYF. As DNA, the CDR3 is TGTGCCAGCAGTGGACAGCGAACGAGCTCTGGAAACACCATATATTTT.

The chain employs TRBV7-3 and TRBJ2-5; D possibly corresponds to TRBD1 (6 bases). The CDR3 spans 15 residues. V was trimmed by 5 bases and J by 1 base, leaving 14 bases between them. Looked up from germline, CDR1 is SGHTA and CDR2 is FQGTGA. CDR3: CASSPLGGIQETQYF. The CDR3 nucleotides are TGTGCCAGCAGCCCCCTAGGGGGAATCCAAGAGACCCAGTACTTC.

The V call is TRBV6-5, the J call TRBJ2-1; the D gene is possibly TRBD1 (5 bases). The germline CDR1 and CDR2 sequences are MNHEY and SVGAGI. There are 15 residues in the CDR3. The V end was cut by 5 bases, the J end by 0 bases, with 11 bases between. In nucleotides, the CDR3 is TGTGCCAGCAGTCCTGACAGTCCCTCCTACAATGAGCAGTTCTTC. Translated: CASSPDSPSYNEQFF.

The chain employs TRBV4-1 and TRBJ2-7; D unresolved. Germline loops: CDR1 MGHRA, CDR2 YSYEKL. This CDR3 has 13 amino acids. The V end lost 1 base, the J end lost 3 bases, and 7 bases lay between the germline ends. The CDR3 is CASSQGLSYEQYF. The CDR3 DNA is TGCGCCAGCAGCCAAGGGTTAAGCTACGAGCAGTACTTC.

This chain connects TRBV7-6 to TRBJ2-5; D may be TRBD1 or TRBD2 (6 bases each). V was cut by 5 bases and J by 4 bases, with 17 bases left in between. Germline CDR1 and CDR2: SGHVS and FNYEAQ. This CDR3 spans 15 amino acids. The CDR3 bases are TGTGCCAGCAGCCTGGGGGGCTTGCGGGTAGAGACCCAGTACTTC. This sequence encodes CASSLGGLRVETQYF.

This clonotype was detected a few times. The V and J genes are TRBV7-9 and TRBJ2-1; 10 bases agree with TRBD2. V was clipped by 2 bases and J by 4 bases; unmatched bases: 5. This CDR3 region has 16 residues. Per germline, CDR1 SEHNR and CDR2 FQNEAQ (reference sequence). CDR3 in amino acids: CASSLPSGRPYNEQFF. CDR3 nucleotide sequence: TGTGCCAGCAGCTTACCTAGCGGGAGACCTTACAATGAGCAGTTCTTC.

The V and J genes are TRBV24-1 and TRBJ1-6; D call uncertain. Germline V lookup: CDR1 KGHDR, CDR2 SFDVKD. V gave up 10 bases and J gave up 5 bases, with 8 bases separating them. This CDR3 region has 12 residues. The chain's CDR3 is CATDLHNSPLHF. CDR3 sequence (DNA): TGTGCCACGGATCTCCATAATTCACCCCTCCACTTT.

A few counts support this clonotype. The chain has TRBV29-1 and TRBJ2-1; the match to TRBD1 covers 9 bases. V trimming: 3 bases; J trimming: 5 bases; junction bases outside the gene matches: 14. Germline CDR1 is SQVTM and CDR2 is ANQGSEA. The CDR3 runs 17 residues. CDR3 sequence: CSVELRTGVIRNNEQFF. CDR3 bases: TGCAGCGTTGAGTTACGGACAGGGGTTATTCGGAACAATGAGCAGTTCTTC.

The chain couples TRBV12-5 to TRBJ2-3, with D perhaps matching TRBD2 (6 bases). Trimming left V 2 bases short and J 1 base short, with 10 bases between. Germline V gives CDR1 LGHNT, CDR2 FRNRAP. This CDR3 has 15 amino acids. This chain's CDR3 is CASGLSGTRTDTQYF. The CDR3 region has the DNA TGTGCTAGTGGTTTGTCCGGGACTCGCACAGATACGCAGTATTTT.

The V gene is TRBV12-3 or TRBV12-4, the J gene TRBJ2-7; 8 positions agree with TRBD2. CDR3 size: 14 residues. V shed 5 bases, J shed 0 bases, and the junction held 3 bases outside the gene matches. The CDR3 is CASSSLAGSYEQYF. The CDR3 bases are TGTGCCAGCAGTAGCCTAGCGGGCTCCTACGAGCAGTACTTC.

Worth noting for this clonotype: A read error may account for a junction end that differs from germline. The chain couples TRBV6-2 or TRBV6-3 to TRBJ2-7; D may be TRBD2 (5 bases). CDR1 is MNHEY, CDR2 SVGEGT, per germline. This CDR3 has 13 residues. The CDR3 loop is CARSYRGVYEQYF. The CDR3 nucleotides are TGTGCCCGCAGTTACCGGGGAGTTTACGAGCAGTACTTC.

A single count supports this clonotype. The chain is built from TRBV28 and TRBJ1-6, with a weak D call TRBD1 (5 bases). This CDR3 region has 15 residues. In germline, CDR1 is MDHEN, CDR2 SYDVKM. With 3 bases removed from V and 6 bases from J, the gap between germline ends came to 12 bases. The CDR3 coding sequence is TGTGCCAGCAGTTTGGGAGGGGTTGGTAATTCACCCCTCCACTTT. The encoded protein is CASSLGGVGNSPLHF.

The V gene is TRBV11-2, the J gene TRBJ2-3; TRBD1 is a possible D gene (6 bases). Trimming stripped 6 bases from V and 3 bases from J, with 19 bases between. Per the germline V gene, CDR1 is SGHAT and CDR2 is FQNNGV. This CDR3 has 16 residues. CDR3 DNA sequence: TGTGCCAGCAGTCTAACAGGGTATTGGAAAACAGATACGCAGTATTTT. It codes for CASSLTGYWKTDTQYF.

This clonotype has only a few counts. The chain employs TRBV4-1 and TRBJ1-2; tentatively, D is TRBD1 (5 bases). V was clipped by 0 bases and J by 4 bases, with 12 bases between them. The length of the CDR3 is 15 residues. Looked up from germline, CDR1 is MGHRA and CDR2 is YSYEKL. The CDR3 region is CASSQEVTGTYGYTF. DNA for the CDR3: TGCGCCAGCAGCCAAGAAGTGACTGGGACCTATGGCTACACCTTC.

This clonotype was detected a few times. The V and J genes are TRBV12-3 or TRBV12-4 and TRBJ1-1; no clear D gene. Trimming took 2 bases from V and 5 from J, leaving 18 bases between them. CDR3 length: 16 amino acids. The CDR3 is CASSLTEGGWLTEAFF. The DNA of the CDR3 is TGTGCCAGCAGTTTAACGGAGGGCGGTTGGTTGACTGAAGCTTTCTTT.

The chain links TRBV5-6 to TRBJ2-1; no firm D call. CDR1 and CDR2 from the germline V gene are SGHDT and YYEEEE. The CDR3 has 15 amino acids. V was trimmed by 0 bases and J by 5 bases, leaving 12 bases between them. In DNA, the CDR3 is TGTGCCAGCAGCTTGGTGACTGACGGGCACAATGAGCAGTTCTTC. Translated: CASSLVTDGHNEQFF.

This clonotype was observed at least ten times. The rearrangement joins TRBV7-8 to TRBJ1-1, with D uncertain. Between the trimmed V and J ends, which lost 7 bases and 2 bases, there was a span of 8 bases. CDR1 is SGHVS and CDR2 is FQNEAQ in the germline V gene. This CDR3 is built from 12 residues. The CDR3 is CASTELNTEAFF. The CDR3 coding sequence is TGTGCCAGCACGGAACTTAACACTGAAGCTTTCTTT. Full variable domain (missing parts from reference TRBV7-8 and TRBJ1-1): GAGVSQSPRYKVAKRGQDVALRCDPISGHVSLFWYQQALGQGPEFLTYFQNEAQLDKSGLPSDRFFAERPEGSVSTLKIQRTQQEDSAVYLCASTELNTEAFFGQGTRLTVV.

The gene calls are TRBV4-1 and TRBJ1-4; a weak D match, TRBD1 (6 bases). Germline lookup yields CDR1 MGHRA and CDR2 YSYEKL. The CDR3 length is 15 residues. V shed 0 bases and J shed 6 bases, with 11 bases lying between them. The CDR3 region has the DNA TGCGCCAGCAGCCAAGACGGGGGCTTGTATGAAAAACTGTTTTTT. Protein product: CASSQDGGLYEKLFF.

The chain couples TRBV6-2 or TRBV6-3 to TRBJ2-1; 8 bases match TRBD1. The CDR3 has 16 amino acids. Germline CDR1 reads MNHEY; CDR2 reads SVGEGT. With V trimmed by 4 bases and J by 0 bases, 5 bases remained unmatched. CDR3 DNA sequence: TGTGCCAGCAGTTCGGACAGGGCAAGCTCCTACAATGAGCAGTTCTTC. Encoded protein: CASSSDRASSYNEQFF.

Only a few counts were recorded for this clonotype. The chain joins TRBV28 to TRBJ2-3, with 8 bases matching TRBD1. Per germline, CDR1 MDHEN and CDR2 SYDVKM. CDR3 size: 16 residues. V shed 2 bases and J 2 bases; nucleotides not matched to a gene: 6. The CDR3 DNA reads as TGTGCCAGCAGTTTAACCGGGACAGGCTACACAGATACGCAGTATTTT. The encoded protein is CASSLTGTGYTDTQYF.

The chain has TRBV13 and TRBJ2-7, with D unresolved. V lost 3 bases and J 4 bases, leaving 10 bases between the germline ends. Germline lookup yields CDR1 PRHDT and CDR2 FYEKMQ (reference sequence). CDR3 length: 13 amino acids. For the CDR3, the DNA is TGTGCCAGCAGCTTTCCAATGGGTTACGAGCAGTACTTC. This encodes CASSFPMGYEQYF.

The chain has TRBV29-1 and TRBJ2-1; TRBD2 matches 8 bases. There are 14 residues in the CDR3. The germline V gene encodes CDR1 SQVTM and CDR2 ANQGSEA. With 7 bases clipped from V and 1 base from J, the junction kept 6 bases outside the gene matches. The CDR3 nucleotides read TGCAGCGCGGAGCCGGGGGGGTCCTACAATGAGCAGTTCTTC. Protein: CSAEPGGSYNEQFF.